The rows below give T cell receptor beta chains drawn from one sample of a study of control samples from healthy donors and cancer patients. Only in-frame clones appear in the TCRdb table, and some are missing; sequencing was by immunoSEQ multiplex PCR. Of about 410,000 clones listed, approximately 92% are singletons. The sample comprised PBMCs. These receptors all come from a man aged 40-55 years with head and neck cancer. The CDR3 runs from the conserved cysteine through the conserved F or W.

CDR3aa	v_gene	j_gene	len
CASSLGQVQYNSPLHF	TRBV7-9	TRBJ1-6	16
CASSARVPPDEQFF	TRBV9	TRBJ2-1	14
CAGGGAQTYYEQYF	TRBV30	TRBJ2-7	14
CATSDPQGYTF	TRBV24-1	TRBJ1-2	11
CASSQGLRGGNTEAFF	TRBV3-1/TRBV3-2	TRBJ1-1	16
CASSGVSLADYTGELFF	TRBV9	TRBJ2-2	17
CAWSGAQGQETQYF	TRBV30	TRBJ2-5	14
CASSPGGFSPLHF	TRBV12-3/TRBV12-4	TRBJ1-6	13
CASSQSPGSTEAFF	TRBV14	TRBJ1-1	14
CASSPALVGHEQYF	TRBV28	TRBJ2-7	14
CASSLEPPRNTEAFF	TRBV11-2	TRBJ1-1	15
CASSLVGQGGEKLFF	TRBV7-9	TRBJ1-4	15
CAISELGAEEQYF	TRBV10-3	TRBJ2-7	13
CASSPRLAGGHTDTQYF	TRBV3-1/TRBV3-2	TRBJ2-3	17
CASSRTGFPNSPLHF	TRBV28	TRBJ1-6	15
CATSESGTSGDIYNEQFF	TRBV24-1	TRBJ2-1	18
CASSRDIYYNEQFF	TRBV18	TRBJ2-1	14
CASILGEYRVNGYTF	TRBV5-6	TRBJ1-2	15
CATSPTGVDDQPQHF	TRBV15	TRBJ1-5	15
CASSRGTGGNQPQHF	TRBV28	TRBJ1-5	15
CASSYKGVKDSPLHF	TRBV6-5	TRBJ1-6	15
CASSFTSGATYNEQFF	TRBV5-1	TRBJ2-1	16
CASREREVPYEQYF	TRBV10-1	TRBJ2-7	14
CASSRTDTNTGELFF	TRBV7-9	TRBJ2-2	15
CATSTEERVTEAFF	TRBV15	TRBJ1-1	14
CASSKIPWPGGARTEAFF	TRBV21-1	TRBJ1-1	18
CASSRGEGTGGVYEQYF	TRBV3-1/TRBV3-2	TRBJ2-7	17
CASSQDSGQPQHF	TRBV3-1/TRBV3-2	TRBJ1-5	13
CASRDEVYCTF	TRBV6-5	TRBJ1-2	11
CASTLQGNSNQPQHF	TRBV6-5	TRBJ1-5	15
CASSLMPPTLHSNQPQHF	TRBV27	TRBJ1-5	18
CASSHNRAGRNQPQHF	TRBV4-3	TRBJ1-5	16
CAFSGGGTGELFF	TRBV28	TRBJ2-2	13
CASSLALAWEQYF	TRBV11-2	TRBJ2-7	13
CASSFVKDTQYF	TRBV7-9	TRBJ2-3	12
CASSYQAGVQETQYF	TRBV6-5	TRBJ2-5	15
CASSLGRDYGYTF	TRBV5-4	TRBJ1-2	13
CASSPPGTGLNEKLFF	TRBV18	TRBJ1-4	16
CASSLYVGAGNQPQHF	TRBV7-8	TRBJ1-5	16
CASSFTVSSGNTIYF	TRBV7-9	TRBJ1-3	15
CASGLARSDTQYF	TRBV12-5	TRBJ2-3	13
CAISERGNNEQFF	TRBV10-3	TRBJ2-1	13
CASSPTGSNQPQHF	TRBV5-5	TRBJ1-5	14
CASSARVWNEQFF	TRBV2	TRBJ2-1	13
CASSWGQGVVYEQYF	TRBV5-4	TRBJ2-7	15
CASSLAWTDQRTNYGYTF	TRBV7-8	TRBJ1-2	18
CAISPGTDGTSEQFF	TRBV10-3	TRBJ2-1	15
CASSLALGPGEAFF	TRBV7-2	TRBJ1-1	14
CASSFIAVGPPYEQYF	TRBV7-8	TRBJ2-7	16
CASSLIDAPYEQYF	TRBV28	TRBJ2-7	14
CASSYELTGGVSPLHF	TRBV5-1	TRBJ1-6	16
CASSLASGGADTQYF	TRBV25-1	TRBJ2-3	15
CASSGAGLAGRSSYNEQFF	TRBV7-6	TRBJ2-1	19
CASTSRANYGYTF	TRBV3-1/TRBV3-2	TRBJ1-2	13
CASSYSGVQPQHF	TRBV6-6	TRBJ1-5	13
CASSGGTAGTDTQYF	TRBV7-9	TRBJ2-3	15
CSARQGANYGYTF	TRBV29-1	TRBJ1-2	13